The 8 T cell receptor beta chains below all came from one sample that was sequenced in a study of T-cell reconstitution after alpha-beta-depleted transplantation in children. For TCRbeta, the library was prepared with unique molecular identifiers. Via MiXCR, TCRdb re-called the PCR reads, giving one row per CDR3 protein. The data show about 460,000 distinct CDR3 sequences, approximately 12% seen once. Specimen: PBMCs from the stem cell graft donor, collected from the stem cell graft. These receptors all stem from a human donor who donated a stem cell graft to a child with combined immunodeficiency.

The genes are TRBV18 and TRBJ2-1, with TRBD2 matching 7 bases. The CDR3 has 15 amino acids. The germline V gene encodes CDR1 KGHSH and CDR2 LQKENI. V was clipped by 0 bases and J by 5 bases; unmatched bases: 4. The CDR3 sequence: CASSPPGTTNNEQFF. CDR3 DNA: TGTGCCAGCTCACCACCGGGGACTACCAACAATGAGCAGTTCTTC.

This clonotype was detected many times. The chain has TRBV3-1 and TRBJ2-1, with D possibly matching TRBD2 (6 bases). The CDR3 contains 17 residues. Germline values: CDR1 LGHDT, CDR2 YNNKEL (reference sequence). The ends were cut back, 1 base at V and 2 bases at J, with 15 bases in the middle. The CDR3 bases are TGTGCCAGCAGCCAAGGTCTAGGAGGGCTTCCCTACAATGAGCAGTTCTTC. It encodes CASSQGLGGLPYNEQFF.

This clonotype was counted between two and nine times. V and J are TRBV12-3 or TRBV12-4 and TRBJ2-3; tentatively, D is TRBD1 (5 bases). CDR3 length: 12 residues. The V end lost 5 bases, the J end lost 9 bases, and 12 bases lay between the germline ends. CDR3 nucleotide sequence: TGTGCCAGCAGTCTCGCGTGGGGCACGCAGTATTTT. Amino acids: CASSLAWGTQYF.

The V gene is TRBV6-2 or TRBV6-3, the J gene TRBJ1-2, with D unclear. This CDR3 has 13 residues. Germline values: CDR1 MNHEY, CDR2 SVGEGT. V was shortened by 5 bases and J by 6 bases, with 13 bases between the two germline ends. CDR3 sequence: CASSKDRSHGYTF. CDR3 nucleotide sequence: TGTGCCAGCAGTAAGGACCGCTCCCATGGCTACACCTTC.

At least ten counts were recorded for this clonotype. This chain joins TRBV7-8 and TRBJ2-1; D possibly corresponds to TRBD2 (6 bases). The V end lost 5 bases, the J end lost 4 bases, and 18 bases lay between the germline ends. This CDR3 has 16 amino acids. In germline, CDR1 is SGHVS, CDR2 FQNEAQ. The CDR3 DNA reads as TGTGCCAGCAGCCGGCGGGATAGCGGACGTTACAATGAGCAGTTCTTC. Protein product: CASSRRDSGRYNEQFF. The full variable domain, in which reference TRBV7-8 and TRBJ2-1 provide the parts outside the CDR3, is GAGVSQSPRYKVAKRGQDVALRCDPISGHVSLFWYQQALGQGPEFLTYFQNEAQLDKSGLPSDRFFAERPEGSVSTLKIQRTQQEDSAVYLCASSRRDSGRYNEQFFGPGTRLTVL.

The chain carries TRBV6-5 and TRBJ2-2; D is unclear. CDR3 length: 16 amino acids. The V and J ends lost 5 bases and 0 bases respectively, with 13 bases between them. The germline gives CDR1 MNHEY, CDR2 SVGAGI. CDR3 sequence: CASSPRQLTNTGELFF. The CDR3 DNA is TGTGCCAGCAGTCCTCGACAACTAACGAACACCGGGGAGCTGTTTTTT.

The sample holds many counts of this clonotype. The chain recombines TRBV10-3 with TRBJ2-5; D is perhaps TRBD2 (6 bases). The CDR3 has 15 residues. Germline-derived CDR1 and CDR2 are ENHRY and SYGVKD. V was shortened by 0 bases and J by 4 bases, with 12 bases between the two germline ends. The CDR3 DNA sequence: TGTGCCATCAGTGAGTCCGGGGGAGTTGGAGAGACCCAGTACTTC. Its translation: CAISESGGVGETQYF.

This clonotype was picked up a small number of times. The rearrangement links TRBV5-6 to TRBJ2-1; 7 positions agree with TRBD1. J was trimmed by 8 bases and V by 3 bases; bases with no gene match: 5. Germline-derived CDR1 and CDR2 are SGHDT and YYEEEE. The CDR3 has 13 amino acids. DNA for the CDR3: TGTGCCAGCAGCTCCGACAGGGCCGATGAGCAGTTCTTC. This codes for CASSSDRADEQFF.